These 12 T cell receptor beta chains were all obtained from the same sample, sequenced in a study of blood T cell repertoires in COVID-19. TCRdb's table, derived via immunoSEQ multiplex PCR, lists solely in-frame clones and lacks some. The sample holds 400,000 to 550,000 clones, around 89% seen once. The sequenced sample consisted of peripheral blood. The receptors were sampled from a woman under 40 with acute or convalescent COVID-19.

This chain joins TRBV11-2 and TRBJ2-2; 9 nucleotides line up with TRBD1. The V gene end was trimmed by 6 bases and the J gene end by 6 bases; junction bases not matched to a gene: 8. Germline assignment: CDR1 SGHAT and CDR2 FQNNGV. The CDR3 spans 15 residues. The CDR3 loop reads CASRGQGSVAGELFF. CDR3 sequence (DNA): TGTGCCAGCAGGGGACAGGGATCGGTTGCCGGGGAGCTGTTTTTT.

The chain has TRBV21-1 and TRBJ1-1; the table assigns TRBD1, which was not confirmed against the DNA. TRBV21-1 is annotated as a pseudogene. The CDR3 extends over 15 amino acids. The chain's CDR3 is CASSNGGQGGTEAFF. The CDR3 DNA follows: TGTGCCAGCAGCAATGGGGGGCAGGGGGGCACTGAAGCTTTCTTT.

The chain recombines TRBV7-2 with TRBJ1-3; weak D call: TRBD1 (5 bases). Germline assignment: CDR1 SGHTA and CDR2 FQGNSA. The CDR3 has 16 residues. Trimming removed 5 bases from V and 0 bases from J, with 14 bases in between. The CDR3: CASSVFRVLSGNTIYF. In DNA form, the CDR3 reads TGTGCCAGCAGCGTCTTCAGGGTCCTCTCTGGAAACACCATATATTTT.

This rearrangement joins TRBV5-1 to TRBJ2-7; TRBD2 might be the D (6 bases). V was pared by 0 bases and J by 6 bases, with 10 bases between. Germline lookup yields CDR1 SGHRS and CDR2 YFSETQ. This CDR3 spans 13 amino acids. Written as DNA, the CDR3 is TGCGCCAGCAGCTTGGTAGTGGGGGGCGAGCAGTACTTC. Translated, it gives CASSLVVGGEQYF. Full variable domain (remainder filled in from reference TRBV5-1 and TRBJ2-7): KAGVTQTPRYLIKTRGQQVTLSCSPISGHRSVSWYQQTPGQGLQFLFEYFSETQRNKGNFPGRFSGRQFSNSRSEMNVSTLELGDSALYLCASSLVVGGEQYFGPGTRLTVT.

V and J are TRBV3-1 (or the pseudogene TRBV3-2) and TRBJ1-1; 11 positions agree with TRBD1. The CDR3 extends over 18 amino acids. J lost 0 bases, V lost 1 base, and 7 bases had no gene match. Germline assignment: CDR1 LGHDT and CDR2 YNNKEL (reference sequence). The CDR3 DNA is TGTGCCAGCAGCCAAGTTTGGACAGGGGGCAGAATGAACACTGAAGCTTTCTTT. Protein sequence: CASSQVWTGGRMNTEAFF.

The J gene is TRBJ1-3, the V gene TRBV5-1; TRBD1 might be the D (5 bases). CDR3 length equals 16 residues. V was trimmed by 2 bases and J by 8 bases, leaving 20 bases between them. Germline V gene lookup returns CDR1 SGHRS and CDR2 YFSETQ. CDR3 in DNA: TGCGCCAGCAGCTTTACTGACAGAGATTTTTCGGACACCATATATTTT. Its translation is CASSFTDRDFSDTIYF.

The V call is TRBV5-4, the J call TRBJ1-1, with 8 bases matching TRBD1. In germline, CDR1 is SGHNT, CDR2 YYREEE (reference sequence). The CDR3 runs to 13 residues. V dropped 3 bases and J dropped 5; count of bases not matched to a gene: 3. CDR3 residues: CASSWTGRTEAFF. The CDR3 DNA is TGTGCCAGCAGCTGGACAGGGAGGACTGAAGCTTTCTTT.

The V gene is TRBV5-1, the J gene TRBJ2-3, with D maybe TRBD2 (5 bases). CDR1 SGHRS and CDR2 YFSETQ come from the germline V gene. This CDR3 has 17 amino acids. Trimming removed 4 bases at V and 0 bases at J, with 18 bases between. CDR3 in amino acids: CASSPPLADASTDTQYF. CDR3 DNA: TGCGCCAGCAGCCCCCCGCTAGCAGACGCTAGCACAGATACGCAGTATTTT.

The CDR3 sequence is CASRRRTGTVAFF. CDR3 in DNA: TGTGCCAGCAGACGTAGGACAGGGACCGTGGCTTTCTTT. The genes are TRBV7-8 and TRBJ1-1, with 8 nucleotides matching TRBD1. The CDR3 is made up of 13 amino acids. Germline V lookup: CDR1 SGHVS, CDR2 FQNEAQ. V trimming: 6 bases; J trimming: 11 bases; junction bases outside the gene matches: 11.

The chain links TRBV2 to TRBJ2-7; D may be TRBD1 (5 bases). The CDR3 extends over 13 amino acids. V was cut by 3 bases and J by 3 bases, with 9 bases left in between. Germline CDR1 and CDR2: SNHLY and FYNNEI. CDR3 nucleotides: TGTGCCAGCAGTGACAGGGTTGACTACGAGCAGTACTTC. Its protein product is CASSDRVDYEQYF. Using reference TRBV2 and TRBJ2-7 for the parts outside the CDR3, the full variable domain is EPEVTQTPSHQVTQMGQEVILRCVPISNHLYFYWYRQILGQKVEFLVSFYNNEISEKSEIFDDQFSVERPDGSNFTLKIRSTKLEDSAMYFCASSDRVDYEQYFGPGTRLTVT.

This chain connects TRBV3-1 (or the pseudogene TRBV3-2) to TRBJ2-1, with unresolved D. CDR3 length: 12 residues. Trimming took off 1 base at V and 9 bases at J, with 7 bases between the two ends. Germline CDR1 is LGHDT and CDR2 is YNNKEL (reference sequence). The CDR3 loop reads CASSQVPGEQFF. In DNA form, the CDR3 reads TGTGCCAGCAGCCAAGTTCCCGGTGAGCAGTTCTTC.

The rearrangement links TRBV5-1 to TRBJ2-3; 9 bases agree with TRBD2. CDR1 and CDR2 (germline): SGHRS, YFSETQ. CDR3 size: 13 residues. With 1 base clipped from V and 12 bases from J, the junction kept 6 bases outside the gene matches. The CDR3 DNA reads as TGCGCCAGCAGCTTGTTTGCGGGGGGGCACCAGTATTTT. Amino acid sequence: CASSLFAGGHQYF.